The rows below give T cell receptor beta chains drawn from one sample of a study of blood T cell repertoires in COVID-19. TCRdb's table, derived via immunoSEQ multiplex PCR, lists solely in-frame clones and lacks some. The sample has around 19,000 clones; roughly nine tenths are singletons. The source material was peripheral blood. The receptors come from a human donor in a cohort sampled during active COVID-19. CDR3s include the opening cysteine and the closing phenylalanine or tryptophan. The D gene is left open where the match is weak. Clone size is shown for a subset of rows, as once, few, many or a class of expanded clone.

TRBV10-3,NA,TRBJ1-1,NA,TGTGCCATCAATCATGGGGCAATGAACACTGAAGCTTTCTTT,CAINHGAMNTEAFF
TRBV24-1,NA,TRBJ2-2,NA,TGTGCCACCAGCGGAGGACAGAGTTCGAACACCGGGGAGCTGTTTTTT,CATSGGQSSNTGELFF
TRBV9,TRBD1,TRBJ1-3,NA,TGTGCCAGCAGCGTTTACGATGGGACAGGACGTACATTTGGAAACACCATATATTTT,CASSVYDGTGRTFGNTIYF
TRBV19,NA,TRBJ1-6,medium-sized,TGTGCCAGTAGTATAGACGGGACTCGAGTTTATTCACCCCTCCACTTT,CASSIDGTRVYSPLHF
TRBV20-1,NA,TRBJ2-1,NA,TGCAGTGCTAGTTCCAACAGGTGGGCCCCGAGCTTCTTC,CSASSNRWAPSFF
TRBV7-2,TRBD2,TRBJ2-5,NA,TGTGCCAGCAGCTTGACTAGCGGGAAGGGGGGGGAGACCCAGTACTTC,CASSLTSGKGGETQYF
TRBV9,TRBD2,TRBJ2-5,NA,TGTGCCAGCAGCGTAGAAGCGGGAGTAGAGACCCAGTACTTC,CASSVEAGVETQYF
TRBV19,NA,TRBJ2-1,once,TGTGCCAGTAGTACGCCTCAGGGTTACTATGAGCAGTTCTTC,CASSTPQGYYEQFF
TRBV5-1,NA,TRBJ1-1,NA,TGCGCCAGCGGGGGGGGTCCGAACACTGAAGCTTTCTTT,CASGGGPNTEAFF
TRBV18,NA,TRBJ1-5,NA,TGTGCCAGCTCCCGCGGGGCAGGGAGGTCTCAGCCCCAGCATTTT,CASSRGAGRSQPQHF
TRBV5-6,TRBD1,TRBJ1-1,NA,TGTGCCAGCAGCACCCTGACAGGGAGTGAAGCTTTCTTT,CASSTLTGSEAFF
TRBV27,TRBD1,TRBJ1-1,few,TGTGCCAGCAGTTCGGGACAGGGGGGCCTTATGAACACTGAAGCTTTCTTT,CASSSGQGGLMNTEAFF
TRBV10-1,TRBD1,TRBJ2-3,NA,TGCGCCAGCAGTCAGGTTCCGGGACAGGGCCTGGGCACAGATACGCAGTATTTT,CASSQVPGQGLGTDTQYF
TRBV10-3,NA,TRBJ2-5,NA,TGTGCCATCAGTGATAGTGGGGGGCAAGAGACCCAGTACTTC,CAISDSGGQETQYF
TRBV7-2,TRBD2,TRBJ2-2,NA,TGTGCCAGCAGCTTGGCTAGCGGGAGGATCAACACCGGGGAGCTGTTTTTT,CASSLASGRINTGELFF
TRBV6-1,TRBD1,TRBJ1-2,NA,TGTGCCAGCAGTGTCCGGACAGGGTCTGTTGTGAGTAATGGCTACACCTTC,CASSVRTGSVVSNGYTF
TRBV13,NA,TRBJ2-1,NA,TGTGCCAGCAGCGGGAGCTCCTACAATGAGCAGTTCTTC,CASSGSSYNEQFF
TRBV18,TRBD2,TRBJ2-7,NA,TGTGCCAGCTCACCTAGGACTAGCGGGAGTGTCGAGCAGTACTTC,CASSPRTSGSVEQYF
TRBV21-1,NA,TRBJ2-1,NA,TGTGCCAGCAGCAACCGCGCGCGATCCCACAATGAGCAGTTCTTC,CASSNRARSHNEQFF
TRBV27,TRBD2,TRBJ2-4,once,TGTGCCACTAGGGGGCTAGCGGGAGGGGGCATTCAGTACTTC,CATRGLAGGGIQYF
TRBV5-5,NA,TRBJ2-7,NA,TGTGCCAGCAGCTTGGACCTGGCTAGCTACTACGAGCAGTACTTC,CASSLDLASYYEQYF
TRBV21-1,NA,TRBJ1-4,NA,TGTGCCAGCCGCCGAGAGGCCGGAGTTGGGGAAAAACTGTTTTTT,CASRREAGVGEKLFF
TRBV24-1,NA,TRBJ2-1,NA,TGTGCCACCAGTGACCCCTCTGGACAGCTATACAATGAGCAGTTCTTC,CATSDPSGQLYNEQFF
TRBV29-1,TRBD1,TRBJ1-1,once,TGCAGCGTTGATGGCGCCCGAGACAGGGGGCGATGGGAAACTGAAGCTTTCTTT,CSVDGARDRGRWETEAFF
TRBV10-2,NA,TRBJ2-1,NA,TGCGCCAGCAGTGAAACTAGCTGGGAGCAGTTCTTC,CASSETSWEQFF
TRBV18,NA,TRBJ2-6,once,TGTGCCAGCTCACCACCGAATAGATTGTCCGGGGCCAACGTCCTGACTTTC,CASSPPNRLSGANVLTF
TRBV20-1,NA,TRBJ2-3,NA,TGCAGTGCTAGAGAGGAGGGTACGCAGTATTTT,CSAREEGTQYF
TRBV6-5,TRBD1,TRBJ1-1,NA,TGTGCCAGCAGTTTGACAGGGGGCGCTGGGAACACTGAAGCTTTCTTT,CASSLTGGAGNTEAFF
TRBV10-3,NA,TRBJ2-3,NA,TGTGCCACATTAGCGGCAGCCGCAGATACGCAGTATTTT,CATLAAAADTQYF
TRBV29-1,TRBD2,TRBJ2-7,NA,TGCAGCGTCCGGACTAGCGGGAGTTCTGGCGAGCAGTACTTC,CSVRTSGSSGEQYF
TRBV5-5,NA,TRBJ2-1,NA,TGTGCCAGCAGCTTGGGTGTACTAGTGGGGTTGGATGAGCAGTTCTTC,CASSLGVLVGLDEQFF
TRBV30,TRBD2,TRBJ2-7,NA,TGTGCCTTGGCCGGGGGTAGCGGGATCTACGGCGAGCAGTACTTC,CALAGGSGIYGEQYF
TRBV27,TRBD1,TRBJ1-1,NA,TGTGCCAGCAGTCCACAGGGGGCCGGCACTGAAGCTTTCTTT,CASSPQGAGTEAFF
TRBV10-3,TRBD1,TRBJ2-1,NA,TGTGCCATCAGTGAGCCGGGACAGGGAACCCTCAATGAGCAGTTCTTC,CAISEPGQGTLNEQFF
TRBV7-3,TRBD1,TRBJ2-7,NA,TGTGCCAGCAGCTTCCGGGACAGGGTGTTCCACGAGCAGTACTTC,CASSFRDRVFHEQYF
TRBV19,NA,TRBJ1-2,NA,TGTGCCAGTAGTTTCGGGACAAGCGACAGCTACACCTTC,CASSFGTSDSYTF
TRBV6-6,TRBD1,TRBJ1-3,NA,TGTGCCAGCAGTTACCCAGGGGGCTCTGGAAACACCATATATTTT,CASSYPGGSGNTIYF
TRBV5-1,TRBD2,TRBJ2-7,NA,TGCGCCAGCAGCCCCGGGACTAGTTTTTACGAGCAGTACTTC,CASSPGTSFYEQYF
TRBV6-5,NA,TRBJ1-1,NA,TGTGCCAGCTTCCGGGACGGGGGGAACACTGAAGCTTTCTTT,CASFRDGGNTEAFF
TRBV7-2,NA,TRBJ1-4,NA,TGTGCCAGCAGCTTAGACTCCTCAGACAGTGAAAAACTGTTTTTT,CASSLDSSDSEKLFF
TRBV7-9,NA,TRBJ2-5,NA,TGTGCCAGCAGCTTACGACAAACGGAAGAGACCCAGTACTTC,CASSLRQTEETQYF
TRBV27,TRBD1,TRBJ2-6,NA,TGTGCCAGCAGACTCGGGACAGGGGATTCCGGGGCCAACGTCCTGACTTTC,CASRLGTGDSGANVLTF
TRBV6-5,NA,TRBJ2-7,NA,TGTGCCAGCAGTTTTCGGACAGGGAGGGGGTACGAGCAGTACTTC,CASSFRTGRGYEQYF
TRBV19,NA,TRBJ1-5,NA,TGTGCCAGTAGTATAGAGAGTCCAAGCAATCAGCCCCAGCATTTT,CASSIESPSNQPQHF
TRBV4-1,TRBD1,TRBJ1-4,NA,TGCGCCAGCAGCCAAGCGCAGGGGGTCCCCCTTAATGAAAAACTGTTTTTT,CASSQAQGVPLNEKLFF
TRBV6-5,NA,TRBJ1-1,NA,TGTGCCAGCAGTTACCCCGTGAACACTGAAGCTTTCTTT,CASSYPVNTEAFF
TRBV2,TRBD1,TRBJ2-7,NA,TGTGCCAGCAGGACAGGGTATTCCTACGAGCAGTACTTC,CASRTGYSYEQYF
TRBV9,TRBD2,TRBJ2-1,NA,TGTGCCAGCAGCGTAGGGTGGACTAGCGGGAGGGAGGAGCAGTTCTTC,CASSVGWTSGREEQFF
TRBV5-1,TRBD2,TRBJ2-7,NA,TGCGCCAGCAGCTCCCTAGCGGGAGGGCCCTACGAGCAGTACTTC,CASSSLAGGPYEQYF
TRBV4-1,TRBD1,TRBJ2-1,NA,TGCGCCAGCAGCCCTGGGACAGGGGCCTACAATGAGCAGTTCTTC,CASSPGTGAYNEQFF
TRBV27,TRBD1,TRBJ1-6,NA,TGTGCCAGCAGTTGGGGGGGACAGGATTCACCCCTCCACTTT,CASSWGGQDSPLHF